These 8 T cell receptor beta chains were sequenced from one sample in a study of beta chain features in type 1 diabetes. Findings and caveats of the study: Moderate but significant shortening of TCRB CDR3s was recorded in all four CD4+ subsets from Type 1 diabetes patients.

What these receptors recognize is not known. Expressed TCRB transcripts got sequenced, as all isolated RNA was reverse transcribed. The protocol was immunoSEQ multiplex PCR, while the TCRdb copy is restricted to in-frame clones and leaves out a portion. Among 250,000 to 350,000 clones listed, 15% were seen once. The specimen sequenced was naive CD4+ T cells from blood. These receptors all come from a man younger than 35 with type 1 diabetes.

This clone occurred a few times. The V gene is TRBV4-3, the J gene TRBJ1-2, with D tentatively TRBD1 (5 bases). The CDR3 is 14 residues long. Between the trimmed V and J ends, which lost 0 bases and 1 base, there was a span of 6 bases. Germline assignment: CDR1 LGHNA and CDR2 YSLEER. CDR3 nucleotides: TGCGCCAGCAGCCAAGATCAGGGTAACTATGGCTACACCTTC. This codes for CASSQDQGNYGYTF.

The CDR3 region is CASSQERLSISRETQYF. The CDR3, as DNA: TGTGCCAGCAGCCAAGAAAGACTTTCGATTTCCCGAGAGACCCAGTACTTC. The rearrangement joins TRBV14 to TRBJ2-5; D is uncertain. V was clipped by 0 bases and J by 4 bases, with 18 bases between them. The CDR3 has 17 amino acids. The germline gives CDR1 SGHDN, CDR2 FVKESK.

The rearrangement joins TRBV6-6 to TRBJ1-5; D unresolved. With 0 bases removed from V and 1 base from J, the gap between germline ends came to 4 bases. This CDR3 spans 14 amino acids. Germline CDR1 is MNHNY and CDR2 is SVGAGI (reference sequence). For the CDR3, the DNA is TGTGCCAGCAGTTACTCGCGCAGCAATCAGCCCCAGCATTTT. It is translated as CASSYSRSNQPQHF.

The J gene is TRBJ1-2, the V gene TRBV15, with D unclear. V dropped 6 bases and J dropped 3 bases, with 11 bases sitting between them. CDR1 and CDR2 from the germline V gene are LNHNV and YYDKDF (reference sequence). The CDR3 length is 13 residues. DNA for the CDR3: TGTGCCACCAGAGGTGCGAGCGACTATGGCTACACCTTC. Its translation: CATRGASDYGYTF.

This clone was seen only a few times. The CDR3 DNA is TGTGCCAGCAGCCCCAGACTAGCGGGAGGGGGCACAGATACGCAGTATTTT. Protein product: CASSPRLAGGGTDTQYF. V usage is TRBV4-2 and J usage is TRBJ2-3, with 14 nucleotides matching TRBD2. This CDR3 has 17 amino acids. J gave up 1 base and V 4 bases, and 4 bases lay outside the gene matches. Per the germline V gene, CDR1 is LGHNA and CDR2 is YNFKEQ.

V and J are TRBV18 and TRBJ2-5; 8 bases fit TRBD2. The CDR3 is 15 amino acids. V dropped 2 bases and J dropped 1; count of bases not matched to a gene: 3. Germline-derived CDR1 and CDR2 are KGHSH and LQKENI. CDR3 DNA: TGTGCCAGCTCACCAAGTCGGGAGGGCCAAGAGACCCAGTACTTC. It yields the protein CASSPSREGQETQYF.

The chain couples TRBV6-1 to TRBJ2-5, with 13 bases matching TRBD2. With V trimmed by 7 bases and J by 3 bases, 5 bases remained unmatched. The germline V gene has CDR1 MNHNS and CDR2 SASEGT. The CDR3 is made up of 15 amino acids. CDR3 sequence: CASISGLAGKETQYF. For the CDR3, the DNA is TGTGCCAGCATCTCGGGACTAGCGGGAAAAGAGACCCAGTACTTC.

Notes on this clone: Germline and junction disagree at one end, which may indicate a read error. CDR3 sequence (DNA): TGTGCCAGCAGCTTGGACGGACAGGAAGACTTC. Its protein product is CASSLDGQEDF. The rearrangement links TRBV5-4 to TRBJ2-7; 7 bases map to TRBD1. Germline loops: CDR1 SGHNT, CDR2 YYREEE (reference sequence). The CDR3 covers 11 residues.